The 18 T cell receptor beta chains reported below all come from one sample, sequenced in a study of cytomegalovirus exposure and HLA in healthy donors. The PCR employed 60 Vbeta primers together with 13 Jbeta primers. Profiled with immunoSEQ multiplex PCR; TCRdb holds only in-frame clones, not every one. The repertoire holds 55,000 to 65,000 clones, with about 80% as singletons. Sequenced sample: PBMCs. Receptors originate from a woman aged 40 to 49 in good health and CMV-seronegative.

This clone has a single count. The J gene is TRBJ1-2, the V gene TRBV28; D is uncertain. The CDR3 runs to 14 residues. V lost 4 bases to trimming and J lost 0 bases, with 9 bases between them. The germline V gene encodes CDR1 MDHEN and CDR2 SYDVKM. CDR3 loop: CASSSGLPNYGYTF. Here the CDR3 DNA reads TGTGCCAGCAGTTCAGGACTGCCTAACTATGGCTACACCTTC.

CDR3 sequence: CAPHRPGGAGNTIYF. DNA for the CDR3: TGTGCCCCCCATCGACCAGGGGGAGCAGGAAACACCATATATTTT. The V gene is TRBV5-8, the J gene TRBJ1-3, with 7 bases lining up with TRBD1. After removal of 10 bases from V and 4 bases from J, the junction contained 14 bases not matched to a gene. The CDR3 loop spans 15 amino acids. Germline-derived CDR1 and CDR2 are SGHTS and YDEGEE. The whole variable domain, remainder taken from reference TRBV5-8 and TRBJ1-3, is EAGVTQSPTHLIKTRGQQATLRCSPISGHTSVYWYQQALGLGLQFLLWYDEGEERNRGNFPPRFSGRQFPNYSSELNVNALELEDSALYLCAPHRPGGAGNTIYFGEGSWLTVV.

The V gene is TRBV4-3, the J gene TRBJ1-2, with D possibly TRBD1 on 5 matching bases. V dropped 4 bases and J dropped 0 bases, with 21 bases sitting between them. There are 18 residues in the CDR3. Germline CDR1 and CDR2: LGHNA and YSLEER. The CDR3 region is CASSRNLLSGNTNYGYTF. The CDR3 region has the DNA TGCGCCAGCAGCCGAAATCTATTATCAGGGAACACTAACTATGGCTACACCTTC.

This chain uses TRBV6-1 with TRBJ1-5; D is unclear. The germline V gene has CDR1 MNHNS and CDR2 SASEGT. V lost 6 bases and J lost 3, with 12 bases in between. The CDR3 covers 14 residues. The CDR3: CASRDLGHNQPQHF. The CDR3 DNA reads TGTGCCAGCAGAGACCTGGGCCACAATCAGCCCCAGCATTTT.

This chain uses TRBV28 with TRBJ1-2; TRBD1 agrees at 7 bases. Trimming removed 6 bases from V and 4 bases from J; junction bases left unmatched: 2. The CDR3 is made up of 12 amino acids. Germline CDR1 reads MDHEN; CDR2 reads SYDVKM. CDR3 region: CASRTGLYGYTF. In nucleotides, the CDR3 is TGTGCCAGCAGGACAGGGCTCTATGGCTACACCTTC.

The rearrangement links TRBV29-1 to TRBJ1-1, with D perhaps matching TRBD1 (5 bases). This CDR3 is 12 amino acids long. The V gene lost 3 bases and the J gene lost 2 bases, with 7 bases spanning the gap. Germline lookup yields CDR1 SQVTM and CDR2 ANQGSEA. CDR3 nucleotide sequence: TGCAGCGTTGAGGACACTAACACTGAAGCTTTCTTT. Translated: CSVEDTNTEAFF.

The gene calls are TRBV28 and TRBJ2-7, with a tentative D call TRBD2 (6 bases). Deletions cut 6 bases from V and 0 bases from J, with 12 bases between. Germline values: CDR1 MDHEN, CDR2 SYDVKM. CDR3 length equals 14 residues. CDR3 protein: CASRYSGSSYEQYF. CDR3 in DNA: TGTGCCAGCAGATACTCCGGGAGCTCCTACGAGCAGTACTTC.

In its sample, this clone was seen a few times. The chain couples TRBV5-1 to TRBJ1-1; D is unresolved. This CDR3 spans 15 amino acids. The germline V gene encodes CDR1 SGHRS and CDR2 YFSETQ. V shed 3 bases and J shed 2 bases, with 14 bases lying between them. As DNA, the CDR3 is TGCGCCAGCAGCTCGAGCACCGGGATCAACACTGAAGCTTTCTTT. Translating gives CASSSSTGINTEAFF.

The gene calls are TRBV5-1 and TRBJ1-2; 7 bases align to TRBD1. This CDR3 has 14 amino acids. Germline V CDR1 and CDR2: SGHRS, YFSETQ. The V and J ends lost 3 bases and 0 bases, in that order; junction bases with no gene match: 2. The DNA of the CDR3 is TGCGCCAGCAGCTCTCAGGGGGCTAACTATGGCTACACCTTC. It specifies CASSSQGANYGYTF.

CDR3 region: CASSFYRVSGNTIYF. The CDR3, as DNA: TGTGCCAGCAGCTTCTACAGGGTTAGTGGAAACACCATATATTTT. The genes are TRBV13 and TRBJ1-3, with a weak D call TRBD1 (6 bases). With 3 bases removed from V and 3 bases from J, the gap between germline ends came to 12 bases. In germline, CDR1 is PRHDT, CDR2 FYEKMQ (reference sequence). This CDR3 contains 15 residues.

CDR3: CASSLYLNNEQFF. Here the CDR3 DNA reads TGTGCCAGCAGCTTGTATCTAAACAATGAGCAGTTCTTC. This chain uses TRBV5-4 with TRBJ2-1; D remains unclear. Per germline, CDR1 SGHNT and CDR2 YYREEE (reference sequence). This CDR3 is 13 amino acids long. V dropped 1 base and J dropped 5 bases, with 7 bases sitting between them.

The chain employs TRBV5-1 and TRBJ1-2; D unresolved. This CDR3 contains 12 residues. The germline V and J ends were trimmed by 0 bases and 4 bases, with 4 bases remaining between them. Germline CDR1 is SGHRS and CDR2 is YFSETQ. In DNA, the CDR3 is TGCGCCAGCAGCTTGGACACCTATGGCTACACCTTC. It translates to CASSLDTYGYTF.

A note on this clone: Its ends do not fully match the called genes, so a read error is possible. This chain uses TRBV7-9 with TRBJ2-2, with a tentative D call TRBD2 (6 bases). The CDR3 is 13 residues long. The germline V gene has CDR1 SEHNR and CDR2 FQNEAQ (reference sequence). The CDR3: CANSWRDTGELFF. CDR3 sequence (DNA): TGTGCCAACAGCTGGAGGGACACCGGGGAGCTGTTTTTT.

The gene calls are TRBV27 and TRBJ1-1, with a tentative D call TRBD1 (5 bases). The CDR3 covers 14 residues. The germline CDR1 and CDR2 sequences are MNHEY and SMNVEV (reference sequence). Deletions cut 3 bases from V and 4 bases from J, with 12 bases between. CDR3 sequence reads: CASSLRGGGTEAFF. CDR3 bases: TGTGCCAGCAGTTTGAGGGGCGGGGGCACTGAAGCTTTCTTT.

V gene TRBV15 combines with J gene TRBJ2-5; 12 bases line up with TRBD1. Losses at the gene ends were 6 bases for V and 5 bases for J; bases not matched to a gene: 4. This CDR3 region has 14 residues. The germline V gene has CDR1 LNHNV and CDR2 YYDKDF (reference sequence). This CDR3 is CATSRDRGRETQYF. The CDR3 DNA reads TGTGCCACCAGTAGGGACAGGGGGCGCGAGACCCAGTACTTC.

The chain couples TRBV7-3 to TRBJ1-2; weak D call: TRBD1 (5 bases). V lost 0 bases and J lost 3, with 11 bases in between. CDR3 length: 15 amino acids. CDR1 is SGHTA, CDR2 FQGTGA, per germline. The CDR3 region is CASSLTPDSDYGYTF. The CDR3 DNA reads as TGTGCCAGCAGCTTAACCCCCGACAGCGACTATGGCTACACCTTC. Complete variable domain (other parts from reference TRBV7-3 and TRBJ1-2): GAGVSQTPSNKVTEKGKYVELRCDPISGHTALYWYRQSLGQGPEFLIYFQGTGAADDSGLPNDRFFAVRPEGSVSTLKIQRTERGDSAVYLCASSLTPDSDYGYTFGSGTRLTVV.

The CDR3 sequence: CASRGEAYEQYF. In DNA form, the CDR3 reads TGTGCCAGCAGGGGGGAGGCCTACGAGCAGTACTTC. The V and J genes are TRBV6-5 and TRBJ2-7, with D tentatively TRBD2 (6 bases). Trimming took 6 bases from V and 2 from J, leaving 8 bases between them. Germline V CDR1 and CDR2: MNHEY, SVGAGI. The CDR3 runs to 12 residues.

V and J are TRBV5-1 and TRBJ2-6; the D is unclear. CDR3 length: 15 amino acids. V dropped 4 bases and J dropped 0 bases, with 8 bases sitting between them. Germline CDR1 SGHRS, CDR2 YFSETQ. As DNA, the CDR3 is TGCGCCAGCAGCCCCCTAAGCTCTGGGGCCAACGTCCTGACTTTC. It codes for CASSPLSSGANVLTF.